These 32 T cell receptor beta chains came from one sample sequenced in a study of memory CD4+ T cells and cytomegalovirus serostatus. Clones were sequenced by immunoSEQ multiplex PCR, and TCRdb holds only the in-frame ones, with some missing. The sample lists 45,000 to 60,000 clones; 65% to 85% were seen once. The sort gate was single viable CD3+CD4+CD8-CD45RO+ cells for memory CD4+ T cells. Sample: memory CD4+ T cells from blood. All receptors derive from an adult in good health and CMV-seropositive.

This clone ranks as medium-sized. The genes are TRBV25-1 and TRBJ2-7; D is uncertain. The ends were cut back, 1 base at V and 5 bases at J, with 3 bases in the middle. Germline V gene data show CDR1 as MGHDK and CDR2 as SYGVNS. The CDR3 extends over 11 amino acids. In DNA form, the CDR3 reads TGTGCCAGCAGTGAATCCCACGAGCAGTACTTC. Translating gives CASSESHEQYF.

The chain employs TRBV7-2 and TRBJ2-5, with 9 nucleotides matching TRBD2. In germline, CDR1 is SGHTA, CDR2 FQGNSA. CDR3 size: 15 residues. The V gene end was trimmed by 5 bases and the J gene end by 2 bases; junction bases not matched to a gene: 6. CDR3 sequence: CASSLRAGGQETQYF. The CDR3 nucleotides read TGTGCCAGCAGCCTACGAGCGGGGGGTCAAGAGACCCAGTACTTC.

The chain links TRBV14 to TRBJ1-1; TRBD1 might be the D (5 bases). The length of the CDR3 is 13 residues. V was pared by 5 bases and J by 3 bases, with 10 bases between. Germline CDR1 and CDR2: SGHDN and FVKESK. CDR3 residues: CASSTRDYTEAFF. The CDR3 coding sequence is TGTGCCAGCAGCACCAGGGATTACACTGAAGCTTTCTTT.

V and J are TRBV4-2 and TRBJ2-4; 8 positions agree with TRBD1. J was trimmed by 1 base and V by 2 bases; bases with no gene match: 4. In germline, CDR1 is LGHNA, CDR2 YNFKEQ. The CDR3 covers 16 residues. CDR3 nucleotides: TGTGCCAGCAGCCAATCGACAGGGGAGGCCAAAAACATTCAGTACTTC. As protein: CASSQSTGEAKNIQYF.

The CDR3 here is CASSATGASYEQYF. The CDR3 nucleotides read TGTGCCAGCTCAGCGACAGGGGCCTCCTACGAGCAGTACTTC. This chain joins TRBV18 and TRBJ2-7, with 8 nucleotides matching TRBD1. The CDR3 is 14 residues long. The germline gives CDR1 KGHSH, CDR2 LQKENI. Trimming removed 5 bases from V and 0 bases from J; junction bases left unmatched: 3.

The CDR3 sequence: CASSLEFRDTQYF. The CDR3 bases are TGTGCCAGCAGCTTAGAATTCCGGGATACGCAGTATTTT. This chain joins TRBV11-2 and TRBJ2-3; D gene ambiguous. Germline assignment: CDR1 SGHAT and CDR2 FQNNGV. The V gene lost 0 bases and the J gene lost 6 bases, with 7 bases spanning the gap. The CDR3 has 13 residues.

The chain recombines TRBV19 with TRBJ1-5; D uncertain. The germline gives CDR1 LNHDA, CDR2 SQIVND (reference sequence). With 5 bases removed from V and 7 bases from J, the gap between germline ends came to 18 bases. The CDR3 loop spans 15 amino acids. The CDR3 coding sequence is TGTGCCAGTAGTCCTCTATCTGAGCTTGGACAGCCCCAGCATTTT. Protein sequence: CASSPLSELGQPQHF.

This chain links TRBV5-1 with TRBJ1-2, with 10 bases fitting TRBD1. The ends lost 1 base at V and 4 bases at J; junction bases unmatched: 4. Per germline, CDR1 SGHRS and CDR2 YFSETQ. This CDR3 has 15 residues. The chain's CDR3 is CASSLSTGGIYGYTF. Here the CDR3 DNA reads TGCGCCAGCAGCTTGTCGACAGGGGGCATCTATGGCTACACCTTC.

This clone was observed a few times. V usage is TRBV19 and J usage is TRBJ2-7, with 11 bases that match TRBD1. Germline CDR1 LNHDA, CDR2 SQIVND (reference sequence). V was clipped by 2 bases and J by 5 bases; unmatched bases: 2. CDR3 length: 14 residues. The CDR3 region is CASSIRGQGDEQYF. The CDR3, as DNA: TGTGCCAGTAGTATAAGGGGACAGGGGGACGAGCAGTACTTC.

CDR3 DNA: TGTGCCAGCAGCTTAAAGGGGGACTCCTCCTACGAGCAGTACTTC. Its translation: CASSLKGDSSYEQYF. This chain links TRBV7-2 with TRBJ2-7; D possibly matches TRBD1 or TRBD2 (6 bases each). Germline V gene data show CDR1 as SGHTA and CDR2 as FQGNSA. This CDR3 spans 15 amino acids. V shed 2 bases and J shed 0 bases, with 11 bases lying between them.

CDR3 DNA sequence: TGTGCCAGCTCACCATTTCCAGGGAACTCTGGAAACACCATATATTTT. Translation: CASSPFPGNSGNTIYF. The rearrangement joins TRBV18 to TRBJ1-3; D possibly corresponds to TRBD1 (5 bases). The CDR3 loop spans 16 amino acids. The germline gives CDR1 KGHSH, CDR2 LQKENI. V was cut by 2 bases and J by 0 bases, with 11 bases left in between.

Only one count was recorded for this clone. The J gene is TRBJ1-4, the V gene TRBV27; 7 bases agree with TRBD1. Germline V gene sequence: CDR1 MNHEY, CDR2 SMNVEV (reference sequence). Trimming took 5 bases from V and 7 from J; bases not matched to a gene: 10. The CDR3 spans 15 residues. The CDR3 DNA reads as TGTGCCAGCAGTCTACGACAGGGCGTTAGTGAAAAACTGTTTTTT. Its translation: CASSLRQGVSEKLFF.

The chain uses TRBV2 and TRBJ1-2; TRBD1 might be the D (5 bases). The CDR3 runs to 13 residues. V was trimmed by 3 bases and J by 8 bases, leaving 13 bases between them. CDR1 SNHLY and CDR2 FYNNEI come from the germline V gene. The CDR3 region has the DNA TGTGCCAGCAGTGAGAGGGAGGGACGCGGCTACACCTTC. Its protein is CASSEREGRGYTF.

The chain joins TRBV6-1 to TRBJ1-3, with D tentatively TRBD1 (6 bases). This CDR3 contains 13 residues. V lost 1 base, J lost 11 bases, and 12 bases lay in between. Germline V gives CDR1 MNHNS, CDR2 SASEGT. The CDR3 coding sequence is TGTGCCAGCAGTGAAGACAGGGATAATCCCATATATTTT. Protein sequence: CASSEDRDNPIYF.

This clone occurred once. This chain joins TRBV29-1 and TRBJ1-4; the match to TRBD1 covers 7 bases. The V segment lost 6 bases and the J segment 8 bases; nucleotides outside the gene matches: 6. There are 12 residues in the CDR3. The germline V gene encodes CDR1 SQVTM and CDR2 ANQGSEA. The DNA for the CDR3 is TGCAGCGTGACAGGGTCTGGGGAAAAACTGTTTTTT. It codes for CSVTGSGEKLFF.

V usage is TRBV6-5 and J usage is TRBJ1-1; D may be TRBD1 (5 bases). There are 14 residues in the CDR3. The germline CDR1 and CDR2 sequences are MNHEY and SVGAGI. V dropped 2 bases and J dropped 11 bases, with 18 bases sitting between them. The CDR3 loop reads CASSYRPSGGMAFF. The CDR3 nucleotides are TGTGCCAGCAGTTACCGGCCATCCGGGGGTATGGCTTTCTTT.

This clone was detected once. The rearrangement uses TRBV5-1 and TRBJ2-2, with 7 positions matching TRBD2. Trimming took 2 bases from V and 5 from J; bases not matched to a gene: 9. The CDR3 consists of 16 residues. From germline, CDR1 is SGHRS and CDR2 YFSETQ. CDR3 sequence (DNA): TGCGCCAGCAGCTTCTCCGCGGGAGTGGTGACCGGGGAGCTGTTTTTT. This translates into CASSFSAGVVTGELFF.

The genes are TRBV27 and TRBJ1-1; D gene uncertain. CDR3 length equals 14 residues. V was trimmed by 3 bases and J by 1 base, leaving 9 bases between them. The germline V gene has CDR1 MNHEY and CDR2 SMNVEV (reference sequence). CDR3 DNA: TGTGCCAGCAGTTTCCTCTCAGGGAACACTGAAGCTTTCTTT. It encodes CASSFLSGNTEAFF.

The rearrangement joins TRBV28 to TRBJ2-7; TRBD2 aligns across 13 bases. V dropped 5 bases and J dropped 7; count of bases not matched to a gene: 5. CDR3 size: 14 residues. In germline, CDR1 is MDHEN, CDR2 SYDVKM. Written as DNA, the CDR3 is TGTGCCAGCAGTAGACTAGCGGGAGGTTATGAGCAGTACTTC. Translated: CASSRLAGGYEQYF.

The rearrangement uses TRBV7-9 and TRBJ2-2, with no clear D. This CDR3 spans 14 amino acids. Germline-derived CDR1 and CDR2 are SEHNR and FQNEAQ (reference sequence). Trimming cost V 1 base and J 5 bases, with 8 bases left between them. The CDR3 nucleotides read TGTGCCAGCAGCTTAGACTCCAGGACCGGGGAGCTGTTTTTT. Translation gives CASSLDSRTGELFF. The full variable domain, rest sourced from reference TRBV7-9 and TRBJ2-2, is DTGVSQNPRHKITKRGQNVTFRCDPISEHNRLYWYRQTLGQGPEFLTYFQNEAQLEKSRLLSDRFSAERPKGSFSTLEIQRTEQGDSAMYLCASSLDSRTGELFFGEGSRLTVL.

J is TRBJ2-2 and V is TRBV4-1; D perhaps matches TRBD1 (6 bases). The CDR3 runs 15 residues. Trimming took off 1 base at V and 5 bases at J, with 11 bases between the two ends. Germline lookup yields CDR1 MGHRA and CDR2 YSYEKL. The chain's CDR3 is CASSQAQGGTGELFF. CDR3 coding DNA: TGCGCCAGCAGCCAAGCACAGGGCGGAACCGGGGAGCTGTTTTTT.

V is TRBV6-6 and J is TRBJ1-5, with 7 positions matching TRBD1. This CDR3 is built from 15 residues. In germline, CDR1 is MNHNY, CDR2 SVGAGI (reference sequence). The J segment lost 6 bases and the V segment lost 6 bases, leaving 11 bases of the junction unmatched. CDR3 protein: CASRDRDERGQPQHF. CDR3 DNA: TGTGCCAGCAGAGACAGGGATGAGCGGGGTCAGCCCCAGCATTTT.

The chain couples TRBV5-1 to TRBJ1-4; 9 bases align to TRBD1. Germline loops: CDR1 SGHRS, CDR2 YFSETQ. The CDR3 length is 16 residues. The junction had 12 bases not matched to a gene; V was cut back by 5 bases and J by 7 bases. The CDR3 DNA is TGCGCCAGCAGACAGGGGGCGCAACAATCGAGTGAAAAACTGTTTTTT. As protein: CASRQGAQQSSEKLFF.

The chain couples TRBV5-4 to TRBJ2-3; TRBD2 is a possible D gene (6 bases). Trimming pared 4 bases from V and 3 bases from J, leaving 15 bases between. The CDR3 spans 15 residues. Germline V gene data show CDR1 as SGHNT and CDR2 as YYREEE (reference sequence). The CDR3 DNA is TGTGCCAGCAGCCTCCCCGGGACTGAAACAGATACGCAGTATTTT. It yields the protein CASSLPGTETDTQYF.

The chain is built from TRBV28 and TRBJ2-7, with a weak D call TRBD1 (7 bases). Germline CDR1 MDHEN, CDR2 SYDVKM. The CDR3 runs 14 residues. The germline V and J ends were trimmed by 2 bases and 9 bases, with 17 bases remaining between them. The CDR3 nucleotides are TGTGCCAGCAGTTTACGTGGAGGGGGCGAGCCGCAGTACTTC. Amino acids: CASSLRGGGEPQYF.

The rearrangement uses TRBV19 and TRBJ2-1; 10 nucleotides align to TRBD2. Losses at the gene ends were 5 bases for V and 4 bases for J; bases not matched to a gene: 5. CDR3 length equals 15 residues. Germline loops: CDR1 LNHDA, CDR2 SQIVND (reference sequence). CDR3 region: CASSSQREGYNEQFF. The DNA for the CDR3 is TGTGCCAGTAGTTCCCAGCGGGAGGGTTACAATGAGCAGTTCTTC.

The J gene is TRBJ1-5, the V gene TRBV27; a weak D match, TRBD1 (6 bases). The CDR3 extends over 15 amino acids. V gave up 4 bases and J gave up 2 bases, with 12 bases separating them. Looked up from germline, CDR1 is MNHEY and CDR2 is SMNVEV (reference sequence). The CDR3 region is CASSSKRTGNQPQHF. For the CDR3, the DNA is TGTGCCAGCAGTTCAAAAAGGACAGGCAATCAGCCCCAGCATTTT.

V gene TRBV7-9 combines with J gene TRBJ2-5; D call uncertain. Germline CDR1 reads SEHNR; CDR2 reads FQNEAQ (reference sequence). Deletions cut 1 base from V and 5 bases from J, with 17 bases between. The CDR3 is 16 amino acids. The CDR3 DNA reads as TGTGCCAGCAGCTTAGTCCTAGGACGGCGCGTGGAGACCCAGTACTTC. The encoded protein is CASSLVLGRRVETQYF. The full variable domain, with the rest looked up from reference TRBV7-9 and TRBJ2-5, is DTGVSQNPRHKITKRGQNVTFRCDPISEHNRLYWYRQTLGQGPEFLTYFQNEAQLEKSRLLSDRFSAERPKGSFSTLEIQRTEQGDSAMYLCASSLVLGRRVETQYFGPGTRLLVL.

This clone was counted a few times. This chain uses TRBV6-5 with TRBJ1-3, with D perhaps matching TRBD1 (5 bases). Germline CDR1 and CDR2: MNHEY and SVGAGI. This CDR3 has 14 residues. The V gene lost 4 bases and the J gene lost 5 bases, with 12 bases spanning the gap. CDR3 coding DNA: TGTGCCAGCAGTTCCCAGGGTGCTAGAAACACCATATATTTT. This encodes CASSSQGARNTIYF.

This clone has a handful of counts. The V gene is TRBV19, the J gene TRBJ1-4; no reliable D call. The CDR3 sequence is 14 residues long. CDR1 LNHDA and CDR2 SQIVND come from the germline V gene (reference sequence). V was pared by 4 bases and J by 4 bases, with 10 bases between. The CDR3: CASSNGEGNEKLFF. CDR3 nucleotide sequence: TGTGCCAGTAGTAACGGGGAAGGTAATGAAAAACTGTTTTTT.

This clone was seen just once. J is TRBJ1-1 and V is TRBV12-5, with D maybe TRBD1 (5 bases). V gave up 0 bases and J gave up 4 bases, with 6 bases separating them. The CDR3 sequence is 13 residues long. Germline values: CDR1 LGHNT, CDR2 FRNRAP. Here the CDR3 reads CASGLVDITEAFF. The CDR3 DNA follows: TGTGCTAGTGGTTTGGTGGACATCACTGAAGCTTTCTTT.

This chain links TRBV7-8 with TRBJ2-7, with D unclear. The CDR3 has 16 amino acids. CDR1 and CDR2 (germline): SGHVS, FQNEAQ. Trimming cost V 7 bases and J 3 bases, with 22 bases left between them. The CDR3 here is CASTPGRIRNIYEQYF. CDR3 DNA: TGTGCCAGCACTCCTGGACGGATTCGAAACATCTACGAGCAGTACTTC.